Below are 32 T cell receptor beta chains sequenced from a single sample in a study of CD8 T cells in ankylosing spondylitis. Study-wide findings and caveats: One TCR beta motif, made up of 7 or 8 highly homologous variants, appeared characteristic of ankylosing spondylitis blood.

TCRdb re-called the 5' RACE reads with MiXCR, one entry per CDR3 protein. There are 450,000 to 550,000 distinct CDR3 sequences in the sample; about 5% occur only once, and roughly 3.5% lies in the top ten. Their specific antigens are unknown. Material: blood, either unsorted or a sorted T cell fraction (not recorded which). Receptors were obtained from a male donor with ankylosing spondylitis.

This clonotype was recorded many times. This chain connects TRBV5-1 to TRBJ2-7; 8 bases are shared with TRBD1. The V gene end was trimmed by 2 bases and the J gene end by 2 bases; junction bases not matched to a gene: 9. The CDR3 is 16 residues long. CDR1 is SGHRS and CDR2 is YFSETQ in the germline V gene. The CDR3 loop is CASSFTSGTGTYEQYF. DNA of the CDR3: TGCGCCAGCAGCTTCACTTCCGGGACAGGAACCTACGAGCAGTACTTC.

This clonotype has at least ten counts. The chain is built from TRBV4-3 and TRBJ2-5; D is ambiguous. The CDR3 loop spans 16 amino acids. Deletions cut 0 bases from V and 5 bases from J, with 16 bases between. CDR1 is LGHNA and CDR2 is YSLEER in the germline V gene. The CDR3: CASSQDGWTQRETQYF. CDR3 nucleotide sequence: TGCGCCAGCAGCCAAGATGGCTGGACCCAACGGGAGACCCAGTACTTC.

The V call is TRBV24-1, the J call TRBJ2-3, with D possibly being TRBD2 (6 bases). Germline V gene lookup returns CDR1 KGHDR and CDR2 SFDVKD. Deletions cut 4 bases from V and 0 bases from J, with 10 bases between. The CDR3 extends over 15 amino acids. This CDR3 reads CATSDPGTSTDTQYF. Written as DNA, the CDR3 is TGTGCCACCAGTGACCCGGGGACTAGCACAGATACGCAGTATTTT.

V usage is TRBV6-1 and J usage is TRBJ1-5; D not certain. V was cut by 2 bases and J by 1 base, with 6 bases left in between. Germline V gene lookup returns CDR1 MNHNS and CDR2 SASEGT. This CDR3 has 14 amino acids. As DNA, the CDR3 is TGTGCCAGCAGTGAAAGTCAAAGCAATCAGCCCCAGCATTTT. It yields the protein CASSESQSNQPQHF.

The chain employs TRBV5-1 and TRBJ1-1; D perhaps matches TRBD1 (5 bases). The V end was cut by 3 bases, the J end by 0 bases, with 15 bases between. The CDR3 loop spans 16 amino acids. Germline V gives CDR1 SGHRS, CDR2 YFSETQ. In DNA, the CDR3 is TGCGCCAGCAGCTCGGGACGGGGTTCGATGAACACTGAAGCTTTCTTT. As protein: CASSSGRGSMNTEAFF. Drawing the rest from reference TRBV5-1 and TRBJ1-1, the complete variable domain is KAGVTQTPRYLIKTRGQQVTLSCSPISGHRSVSWYQQTPGQGLQFLFEYFSETQRNKGNFPGRFSGRQFSNSRSEMNVSTLELGDSALYLCASSSGRGSMNTEAFFGQGTRLTVV.

The chain combines TRBV6-2 or TRBV6-3 with TRBJ2-1; no clear D gene. With 2 bases removed from V and 4 bases from J, the gap between germline ends came to 9 bases. Germline V gene data show CDR1 as MNHEY and CDR2 as SVGEGT. The CDR3 totals 14 residues. The CDR3 protein is CASSYVSDYNEQFF. The CDR3 nucleotides are TGTGCCAGCAGTTACGTAAGCGATTACAATGAGCAGTTCTTC.

This clonotype has at least ten counts. J is TRBJ2-1 and V is TRBV4-2, with D perhaps matching TRBD2 (5 bases). The germline CDR1 and CDR2 sequences are LGHNA and YNFKEQ. This CDR3 has 14 residues. V was trimmed by 4 bases and J by 4 bases, leaving 11 bases between them. The CDR3 spells CASSPRTAYNEQFF. CDR3 DNA sequence: TGTGCCAGCAGCCCTCGGACTGCTTACAATGAGCAGTTCTTC.

Ten or more counts support this clonotype. The rearrangement uses TRBV12-3 or TRBV12-4 and TRBJ2-1; either TRBD1 or TRBD2 may supply D (5 bases each). V was trimmed by 8 bases and J by 2 bases, leaving 13 bases between them. This CDR3 spans 14 amino acids. CDR3 DNA sequence: TGTGCCAGCGGCGGAGAGGGGACCTACAATGAGCAGTTCTTC. Translating it yields CASGGEGTYNEQFF.

There are many counts of this clonotype. The CDR3 reads CASSSRDRGSGNTIYF. The DNA of the CDR3 is TGCGCCAGCAGCTCCCGGGACAGGGGCTCTGGAAACACCATATATTTT. The rearrangement joins TRBV5-1 to TRBJ1-3; TRBD1 agrees at 10 bases. This CDR3 has 16 residues. CDR1 and CDR2 from the germline V gene are SGHRS and YFSETQ. V shed 3 bases, J shed 0 bases, and the junction held 3 bases outside the gene matches.

The sample holds many counts of this clonotype. The J gene is TRBJ1-5, the V gene TRBV7-2; D perhaps matches TRBD1 (5 bases). Trimming removed 10 bases at V and 3 bases at J, with 19 bases between. The CDR3 is 15 amino acids. CDR1 is SGHTA, CDR2 FQGNSA, per germline. The CDR3 region has the DNA TGTGCCACCGCCGAGTTCCGGGGCTTCAATCAGCCCCAGCATTTT. Protein sequence: CATAEFRGFNQPQHF.

There are many counts of this clonotype. The chain has TRBV5-5 and TRBJ1-6, with D unresolved. Trimming removed 0 bases from V and 7 bases from J, with 8 bases in between. This CDR3 region has 14 residues. The germline V gene has CDR1 SGHKS and CDR2 YYEKEE (reference sequence). This chain's CDR3 is CASSLGTPNSPLHF. The CDR3, as DNA: TGTGCCAGCAGCTTGGGAACTCCGAATTCACCCCTCCACTTT.

This clonotype has a count of ten or more. The chain joins TRBV29-1 to TRBJ1-2; no definite D call. Germline CDR1 is SQVTM and CDR2 is ANQGSEA. This CDR3 has 15 amino acids. The V end was cut by 0 bases, the J end by 8 bases, with 19 bases between. This CDR3 is CSVEDADSQIRGYTF. The CDR3 DNA follows: TGCAGCGTTGAAGACGCGGACTCACAAATACGCGGCTACACCTTC. Full variable domain (missing parts from reference TRBV29-1 and TRBJ1-2): SAVISQKPSRDICQRGTSLTIQCQVDSQVTMMFWYRQQPGQSLTLIATANQGSEATYESGFVIDKFPISRPNLTFSTLTVSNMSPEDSSIYLCSVEDADSQIRGYTFGSGTRLTVV.

This clonotype was seen at least ten times. This sequence joins TRBV6-1 and TRBJ2-3; 11 nucleotides agree with TRBD2. The CDR3 consists of 16 residues. The V gene end was trimmed by 7 bases and the J gene end by 0 bases; junction bases not matched to a gene: 6. Germline V gene sequence: CDR1 MNHNS, CDR2 SASEGT. The CDR3 DNA reads TGTGCCAGCACTATGACTAGCGGGGCGAGCACAGATACGCAGTATTTT. The encoded protein is CASTMTSGASTDTQYF.

In its sample, this clonotype was seen many times. V gene TRBV10-3 combines with J gene TRBJ1-1; unclear D gene. CDR3 length: 13 residues. Per the germline V gene, CDR1 is ENHRY and CDR2 is SYGVKD. The germline V and J ends were trimmed by 11 bases and 3 bases, with 16 bases remaining between them. In nucleotides, the CDR3 is TGTGCCGCCAGATTAGGGCTGGACACTGAAGCTTTCTTT. It yields the protein CAARLGLDTEAFF.

This clonotype was counted many times. This sequence joins TRBV5-1 and TRBJ2-3; 7 nucleotides agree with TRBD2. In germline, CDR1 is SGHRS, CDR2 YFSETQ. The V and J ends lost 0 bases and 0 bases, in that order; junction bases with no gene match: 16. The CDR3 contains 20 residues. The chain's CDR3 is CASSLARWTAMRGSTDTQYF. In nucleotides, the CDR3 is TGCGCCAGCAGCTTGGCCAGATGGACCGCTATGCGGGGGAGCACAGATACGCAGTATTTT.

This clonotype was seen many times. The chain links TRBV20-1 to TRBJ2-7; the D gene is possibly TRBD2 (6 bases). Germline V lookup: CDR1 DFQATT, CDR2 SNEGSKA (reference sequence). V was pared by 3 bases and J by 1 base, with 13 bases between. The CDR3 is 14 amino acids. The CDR3 DNA reads TGCAGTGCTAGTGGGCCGGGACTGTCCTACGAGCAGTACTTC. This translates into CSASGPGLSYEQYF.

There are many counts of this clonotype. The V and J genes are TRBV29-1 and TRBJ2-5; 7 bases fit TRBD1. CDR1 and CDR2 from the germline V gene are SQVTM and ANQGSEA. The CDR3 extends over 12 amino acids. V gave up 6 bases and J gave up 2 bases; unmatched junction bases: 3. CDR3 nucleotides: TGCAGCGTCATACAGGGGCAAGAGACCCAGTACTTC. It translates to CSVIQGQETQYF.

This clonotype appeared many times. The chain links TRBV12-3 or TRBV12-4 to TRBJ2-5; D is ambiguous. The CDR3 length is 11 residues. Trimming took 6 bases from V and 5 from J, leaving 7 bases between them. DNA of the CDR3: TGTGCCAGCAGGCTTCGGGAGACCCAGTACTTC. Translated, it gives CASRLRETQYF.

This clonotype was recorded many times. This chain joins TRBV20-1 and TRBJ2-3; unclear D gene. Per germline, CDR1 DFQATT and CDR2 SNEGSKA (reference sequence). The CDR3 has 14 residues. V was clipped by 3 bases and J by 2 bases, with 12 bases between them. The CDR3 spells CSASLSGNTDTQYF. The CDR3 DNA follows: TGCAGTGCTAGTTTGTCCGGAAACACAGATACGCAGTATTTT.

In this sample, this clonotype turned up many times. This chain uses TRBV7-9 with TRBJ2-5; 9 bases align to TRBD2. CDR3 length: 13 residues. Germline V lookup: CDR1 SEHNR, CDR2 FQNEAQ (reference sequence). J was trimmed by 6 bases and V by 3 bases; bases with no gene match: 2. As DNA, the CDR3 is TGTGCCAGCAGCTTTAGCGGGAGACAGACCCAGTACTTC. This codes for CASSFSGRQTQYF. Full variable domain (remainder filled in from reference TRBV7-9 and TRBJ2-5): DTGVSQNPRHKITKRGQNVTFRCDPISEHNRLYWYRQTLGQGPEFLTYFQNEAQLEKSRLLSDRFSAERPKGSFSTLEIQRTEQGDSAMYLCASSFSGRQTQYFGPGTRLLVL.

Ten or more counts support this clonotype. The chain couples TRBV10-3 to TRBJ1-5; D ambiguous. Germline CDR1 is ENHRY and CDR2 is SYGVKD. The CDR3 has 12 residues. V was trimmed by 10 bases and J by 2 bases, leaving 9 bases between them. Here the CDR3 DNA reads TGTGCCACGCAGGCGGGCAATCAGCCCCAGCATTTT. Encoded protein: CATQAGNQPQHF.

At least ten counts were recorded for this clonotype. V and J are TRBV20-1 and TRBJ1-2, with D unclear. This CDR3 is 14 amino acids long. Trimming stripped 1 base from V and 4 bases from J, with 13 bases between. CDR1 DFQATT and CDR2 SNEGSKA come from the germline V gene (reference sequence). The DNA for the CDR3 is TGCAGTGCTAGAGGAAGAGCAGTTTTCTATGGCTACACCTTC. It specifies CSARGRAVFYGYTF.

In its sample, this clonotype was seen many times. V usage is TRBV7-2 and J usage is TRBJ2-7; D is uncertain. V lost 5 bases to trimming and J lost 3 bases, with 17 bases between them. The CDR3 is 15 amino acids. Germline V gives CDR1 SGHTA, CDR2 FQGNSA. Written as DNA, the CDR3 is TGTGCCAGCAGCCCAGATGGGTCCTTTCTCTACGAGCAGTACTTC. Its protein is CASSPDGSFLYEQYF.

As regards this clonotype: A much larger clone differs by one base, so this may be a read error. The rearrangement links TRBV9 to TRBJ2-2; D possibly corresponds to TRBD2 (5 bases). Germline values: CDR1 SGDLS, CDR2 YYNGEE. CDR3 size: 14 residues. The CDR3 coding sequence is TGTGCCAGCAGGCCTACAAGCAACACCGGGGAGCTGTATTTT. Translating gives CASRPTSNTGELYF.

This clonotype appeared many times. The chain recombines TRBV6-2 or TRBV6-3 with TRBJ1-5; no firm D call. The V gene lost 4 bases and the J gene lost 7 bases, with 11 bases spanning the gap. The CDR3 runs 13 residues. Germline CDR1 MNHEY, CDR2 SVGEGT. The CDR3 nucleotides read TGTGCCAGCAGTTCTGGCCGATTACAGCCCCAGCATTTT. It is translated as CASSSGRLQPQHF.

In this sample, this clonotype turned up many times. The V gene is TRBV9, the J gene TRBJ2-3, with D perhaps matching TRBD2 (6 bases). In germline, CDR1 is SGDLS, CDR2 YYNGEE. CDR3 length: 14 residues. V was clipped by 1 base and J by 4 bases, with 10 bases between them. The CDR3 region has the DNA TGTGCCAGCAGCGTACGCGGGGTGGCAGATACGCAGTATTTT. Translation gives CASSVRGVADTQYF. The complete variable domain, with remaining parts taken from reference TRBV9 and TRBJ2-3, reads DSGVTQTPKHLITATGQRVTLRCSPRSGDLSVYWYQQSLDQGLQFLIQYYNGEERAKGNILERFSAQQFPDLHSELNLSSLELGDSALYFCASSVRGVADTQYFGPGTRLTVL.

There are a few counts of this clonotype. This chain uses TRBV2 with TRBJ2-7, with 9 bases aligning to TRBD2. From germline, CDR1 is SNHLY and CDR2 FYNNEI. V gave up 11 bases and J gave up 1 base; unmatched junction bases: 3. The CDR3 contains 12 residues. CDR3 nucleotide sequence: TGTGCCGGTAGCGGGAGTTCCTACGAGCAGTACTTC. This encodes CAGSGSSYEQYF.

This clonotype was seen many times. The gene calls are TRBV20-1 and TRBJ2-5; possibly TRBD2 for D (5 bases). The CDR3 sequence is 16 residues long. CDR1 and CDR2 from the germline V gene are DFQATT and SNEGSKA (reference sequence). V lost 2 bases, J lost 5 bases, and 21 bases lay in between. Here the CDR3 DNA reads TGCAGTGCTAGAATTGGACTCCAGGTGGGGTTGGAGACCCAGTACTTC. It encodes CSARIGLQVGLETQYF.

CDR3 DNA sequence: TGTGCCAGCAGCCAAAGGTCTGCAAACCAAGAGACCCAGTACTTC. Translating it yields CASSQRSANQETQYF. The rearrangement uses TRBV14 and TRBJ2-5; no clear D. The CDR3 loop spans 15 amino acids. Germline V gene sequence: CDR1 SGHDN, CDR2 FVKESK. Trimming pared 2 bases from V and 0 bases from J, leaving 10 bases between.

This clonotype was recorded many times. This chain connects TRBV20-1 to TRBJ2-1; D gene uncertain. Trimming shortened V by 3 bases and J by 5 bases, and 14 bases separated the two germline ends. CDR1 is DFQATT and CDR2 is SNEGSKA in the germline V gene (reference sequence). The CDR3 covers 14 residues. The CDR3 sequence: CSARRRTGHNEQFF. The CDR3 DNA follows: TGCAGTGCTAGGCGGCGGACCGGGCACAATGAGCAGTTCTTC.

This clonotype was seen ten or more times. The rearrangement links TRBV20-1 to TRBJ2-3; TRBD2 agrees at 14 bases. The CDR3 runs to 15 residues. The germline CDR1 and CDR2 sequences are DFQATT and SNEGSKA (reference sequence). The CDR3 protein is CSPGLAGGSTDTQYF. The CDR3 nucleotides read TGCTCCCCTGGACTAGCGGGGGGATCCACAGATACGCAGTATTTT.

This clonotype was seen many times. The gene calls are TRBV5-4 and TRBJ2-5; the D gene could be TRBD1 or TRBD2 (5 bases each). This CDR3 has 14 amino acids. The germline gives CDR1 SGHNT, CDR2 YYREEE (reference sequence). Between the trimmed V and J ends, which lost 5 bases and 1 base, there was a span of 12 bases. The CDR3 nucleotides are TGTGCCAGCAGTCTGGGACGGCTCCAAGAGACCCAGTACTTC. Translated, it gives CASSLGRLQETQYF.